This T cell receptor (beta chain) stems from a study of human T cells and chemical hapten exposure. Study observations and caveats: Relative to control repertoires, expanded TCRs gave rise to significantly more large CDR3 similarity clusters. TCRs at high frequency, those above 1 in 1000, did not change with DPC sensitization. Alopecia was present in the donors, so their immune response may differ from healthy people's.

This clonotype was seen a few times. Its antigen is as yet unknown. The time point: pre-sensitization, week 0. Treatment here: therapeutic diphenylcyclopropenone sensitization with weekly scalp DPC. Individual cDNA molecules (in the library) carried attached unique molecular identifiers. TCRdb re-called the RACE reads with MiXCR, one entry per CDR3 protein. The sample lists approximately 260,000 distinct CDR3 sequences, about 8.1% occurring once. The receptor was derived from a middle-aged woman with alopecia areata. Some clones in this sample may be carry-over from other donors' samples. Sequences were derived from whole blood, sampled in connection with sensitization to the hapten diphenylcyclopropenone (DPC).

CDR3 nucleotide sequence: TGTGCCAGCAGAGGGACAGGGGGAACTAATGAAAAACTGTTTTTT. Residues: CASRGTGGTNEKLFF. The rearrangement uses TRBV28 and TRBJ1-4; 11 bases agree with TRBD1. Trimming at V came to 6 bases and at J to 1 base, leaving 1 base not matched to a gene. CDR1 and CDR2 (germline): MDHEN, SYDVKM. The CDR3 contains 15 residues.